This T cell receptor beta chain was identified during a study of identical twins. This clonotype was detected only a few times. TCRdb recomputed calls from the 5' RACE reads with MiXCR, one row per CDR3 protein. The sample contains about 890,000 distinct CDR3 sequences, approximately 13% of which appear only once. Trimming took 6 bases from V and 4 from J; bases not matched to a gene: 6. Germline CDR1 and CDR2: MNHEY and SVGEGT. The CDR3 consists of 14 residues. This sample was shared with a second study, whose subject was yellow fever vaccine responses in identical twins.

The sample taken for sequencing was PBMCs. The V and J genes are TRBV6-2 or TRBV6-3 and TRBJ2-5, with 9 positions matching TRBD1. The sequence came from a young woman in good health. The CDR3 sequence is CASRNTGGGETQYF. The DNA for the CDR3 is TGTGCCAGCAGGAATACAGGGGGCGGAGAGACCCAGTACTTC.